The T cell receptor beta chain described here comes from a study of blood T cell repertoires in COVID-19. Overall study context: PBMCs, B-cell-depleted T cells, or T cells were the source of the cDNA or gDNA that made up the material.

The CDR3 is 16 residues long. The V and J ends lost 4 bases and 1 base, in that order; junction bases with no gene match: 5. The V gene's germline CDR1 is SGHTA and CDR2 FQGNSA. Method: immunoSEQ multiplex PCR; TCRdb's copy keeps in-frame clones and lacks some. The data hold more than 110,000 clones, with 86% observed a single time. The sequenced material came from PBMCs or T cells enriched from blood (not recorded which). The gene calls are TRBV7-2 and TRBJ2-3; TRBD2 agrees at 10 bases. The sequence was collected from a man aged 50-59 years who had recovered from COVID-19. The CDR3 DNA reads as TGTGCCAGCAGCTCACACACTAGCGGGGGCACAGATACGCAGTATTTT. It specifies CASSSHTSGGTDTQYF.